Sequencing of this TCR beta chain was carried out in a study of tumor-infiltrating lymphocytes in primary liver carcinoma. As concerns this clonotype: The germline gene is not matched at one end of the junction; a read error may be the cause.

Germline assignment: CDR1 ENHRY and CDR2 SYGVKD. This CDR3 comprises 12 residues. The study co-extracted DNA and RNA from about 20-30 mg of unsorted bulk tissue. Priming with a constant-region primer yielded TCR beta cDNA from roughly 500 ng total RNA. ARM-PCR was slightly modified, and three nested multiplex PCR rounds with it gave rise to the TCR beta libraries. For 10 cycles apiece, the opening two PCR rounds ran with TRBV1-TRBV30 forward primers and a C-beta reverse primer. TCRdb redid the calling of the multiplex PCR reads with MiXCR, one entry per CDR3 protein. The table records some 130,000 distinct CDR3 sequences, approximately 71% of them present only once.

This receptor was identified in a woman aged 55 to 70 with primary liver carcinoma and hepatitis B virus infection. Sequencing was carried out using tumor-adjacent normal liver tissue. The chain combines TRBV10-3 with TRBJ1-2; no reliable D call. CDR3 sequence (DNA): TGTGCCATCAGTGTAGGAAATTATGGCTACACTTTC. It yields the protein CAISVGNYGYTF.